A single sample gave rise to the 9 T cell receptor beta chains below, sequenced in a study of cytomegalovirus exposure and HLA in healthy donors. Primers included in the PCR were 60 Vbeta and 13 Jbeta primers. Some clones are missing from TCRdb's copy, which holds only in-frame ones; the method was immunoSEQ multiplex PCR. Among 200,000 to 250,000 clones listed, over 75% were seen once. The sequenced sample consisted of PBMCs. Source of these receptors: a human donor in good health.

The rearrangement joins TRBV7-6 to TRBJ2-2; no clear D. Trimming removed 5 bases at V and 4 bases at J, with 11 bases between. The CDR3 has 14 amino acids. Germline-derived CDR1 and CDR2 are SGHVS and FNYEAQ. The CDR3: CASSISWSTGELFF. CDR3 in DNA: TGTGCCAGCAGCATAAGTTGGAGCACCGGGGAGCTGTTTTTT.

This clone was recorded only once. J is TRBJ2-2 and V is TRBV7-9; 9 nucleotides match TRBD2. Losses at the gene ends were 5 bases for V and 3 bases for J; bases not matched to a gene: 10. Germline V lookup: CDR1 SEHNR, CDR2 FQNEAQ (reference sequence). The CDR3 has 17 amino acids. CDR3 DNA sequence: TGTGCCAGCAGCCTACGGACTAGCGAAATGCACACCGGGGAGCTGTTTTTT. Translation gives CASSLRTSEMHTGELFF. The whole variable domain, filled in from reference TRBV7-9 and TRBJ2-2, reads DTGVSQNPRHKITKRGQNVTFRCDPISEHNRLYWYRQTLGQGPEFLTYFQNEAQLEKSRLLSDRFSAERPKGSFSTLEIQRTEQGDSAMYLCASSLRTSEMHTGELFFGEGSRLTVL.

The gene calls are TRBV9 and TRBJ2-2; tentatively, D is TRBD1 (6 bases). Germline V lookup: CDR1 SGDLS, CDR2 YYNGEE. Trimming removed 2 bases at V and 4 bases at J, with 15 bases between. The CDR3 runs to 16 residues. This CDR3 reads CASSVPKGQLTGELFF. The CDR3 DNA reads as TGTGCCAGCAGCGTCCCTAAGGGACAACTCACCGGGGAGCTGTTTTTT.

This chain links TRBV5-1 with TRBJ2-5, with 7 bases matching TRBD1. The junction had 13 bases not matched to a gene; V was cut back by 5 bases and J by 6 bases. This CDR3 has 15 amino acids. CDR1 and CDR2 from the germline V gene are SGHRS and YFSETQ. CDR3 sequence (DNA): TGCGCCAGCAGTTATTCCATCCGGGACAGACAGACCCAGTACTTC. Amino acids: CASSYSIRDRQTQYF.

This chain joins TRBV7-2 and TRBJ1-5, with 7 bases matching TRBD1. The germline V gene has CDR1 SGHTA and CDR2 FQGNSA. V lost 6 bases, J lost 0 bases, and 8 bases stayed unmatched. CDR3 size: 16 residues. CDR3 DNA sequence: TGTGCCAGCAGGAGAGACGGGACAGTTAGCAATCAGCCCCAGCATTTT. It translates to CASRRDGTVSNQPQHF.

V is TRBV18 and J is TRBJ2-5; D might be TRBD1 (6 bases). The CDR3 has 14 residues. Per germline, CDR1 KGHSH and CDR2 LQKENI. V gave up 3 bases and J gave up 1 base, with 9 bases separating them. DNA of the CDR3: TGTGCCAGCTCACCCGGGACAAGCCAAGAGACCCAGTACTTC. Its protein product is CASSPGTSQETQYF.

The chain recombines TRBV9 with TRBJ2-5, with 8 bases that match TRBD1. The J call may be faulty, since TRBJ2-7 better matches the DNA end. Germline CDR1 reads SGDLS; CDR2 reads YYNGEE. The CDR3 totals 15 residues. CDR3 DNA sequence: TGTGCCAGCAGCGTAGGTGGAGGGACAGGTTACGAGCAGTACTTC. Protein: CASSVGGGTGYEQYF.

This chain joins TRBV18 and TRBJ2-1, with 11 bases matching TRBD2. CDR1 KGHSH and CDR2 LQKENI come from the germline V gene. CDR3 length: 14 residues. The ends lost 3 bases at V and 16 bases at J; junction bases unmatched: 11. In DNA form, the CDR3 reads TGTGCCAGCTCACCGCCCGTCACTAGCGGGAGAATATTCTTC. Translated: CASSPPVTSGRIFF.

The rearrangement links TRBV2 to TRBJ2-6, with D perhaps TRBD1 (5 bases). The CDR3 is made up of 18 amino acids. Trimming took off 5 bases at V and 0 bases at J, with 17 bases between the two ends. Germline CDR1 and CDR2: SNHLY and FYNNEI. CDR3 protein: CASSLNYQDSSGANVLTF. CDR3 nucleotide sequence: TGTGCCAGCAGTCTAAACTACCAAGACAGCTCTGGGGCCAACGTCCTGACTTTC.